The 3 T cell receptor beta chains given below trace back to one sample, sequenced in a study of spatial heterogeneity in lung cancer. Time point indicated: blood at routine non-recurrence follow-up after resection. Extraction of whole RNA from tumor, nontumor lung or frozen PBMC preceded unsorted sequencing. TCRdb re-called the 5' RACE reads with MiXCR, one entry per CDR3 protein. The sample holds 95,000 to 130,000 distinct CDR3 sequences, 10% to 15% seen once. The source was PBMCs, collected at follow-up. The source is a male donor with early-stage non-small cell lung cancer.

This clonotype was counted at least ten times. In DNA form, the CDR3 reads TGTGCCAGCAGCTTGGTAGGGGGAGTGGATGAAGCTTTCTTT. It yields the protein CASSLVGGVDEAFF. This rearrangement joins TRBV7-2 to TRBJ1-1; the D gene is possibly TRBD1 (6 bases). Looked up from germline, CDR1 is SGHTA and CDR2 is FQGNSA. The V and J ends lost 3 bases and 7 bases respectively, with 15 bases between them. This CDR3 contains 14 residues.

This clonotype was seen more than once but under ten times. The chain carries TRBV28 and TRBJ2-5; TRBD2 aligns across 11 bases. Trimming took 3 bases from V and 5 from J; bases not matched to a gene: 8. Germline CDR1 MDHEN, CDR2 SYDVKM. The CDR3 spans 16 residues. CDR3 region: CASSFVASGGYETQYF. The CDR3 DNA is TGTGCCAGCAGTTTCGTGGCTAGCGGGGGGTACGAGACCCAGTACTTC.

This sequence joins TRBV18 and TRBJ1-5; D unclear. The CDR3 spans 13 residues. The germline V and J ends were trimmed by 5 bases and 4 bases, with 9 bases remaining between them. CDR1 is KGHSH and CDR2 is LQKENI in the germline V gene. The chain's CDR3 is CASSETSNQPQHF. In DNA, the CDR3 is TGTGCCAGCTCAGAGACAAGTAATCAGCCCCAGCATTTT.